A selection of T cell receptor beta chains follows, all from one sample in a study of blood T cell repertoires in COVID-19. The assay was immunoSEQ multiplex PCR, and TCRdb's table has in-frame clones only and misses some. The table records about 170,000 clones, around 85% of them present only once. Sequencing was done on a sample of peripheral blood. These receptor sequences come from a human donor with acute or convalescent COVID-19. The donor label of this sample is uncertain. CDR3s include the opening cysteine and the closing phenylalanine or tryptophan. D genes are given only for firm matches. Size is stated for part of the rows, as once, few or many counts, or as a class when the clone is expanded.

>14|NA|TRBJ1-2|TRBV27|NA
TGTGCCAGCAGTTTAACTCGGGCAGGGTATGGCTACACCTTC
CASSLTRAGYGYTF
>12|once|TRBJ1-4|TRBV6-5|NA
TGTGCCAGCGGGGGAGGGTACGAAAAACTGTTTTTT
CASGGGYEKLFF
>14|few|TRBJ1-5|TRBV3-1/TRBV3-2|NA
TGTGCCAGCAGCCAAGACAGGGTGGGACAGCCCCAGCATTTT
CASSQDRVGQPQHF
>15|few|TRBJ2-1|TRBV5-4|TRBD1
TGTGCCAGCAGCTATCCGGGACAGGGATACAATGAGCAGTTCTTC
CASSYPGQGYNEQFF
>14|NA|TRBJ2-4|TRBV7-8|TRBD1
TGTGCCAGCAGCTTCTGGGACAGTAAAAACATTCAGTACTTC
CASSFWDSKNIQYF
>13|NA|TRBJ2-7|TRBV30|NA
TGTGCCTGGGCCCCAGGAGGCACCTACGAGCAGTACTTC
CAWAPGGTYEQYF
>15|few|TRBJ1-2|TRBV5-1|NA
TGCGCCAGCAGCTTTCAACAGGGCTCTAACTATGGCTACACCTTC
CASSFQQGSNYGYTF
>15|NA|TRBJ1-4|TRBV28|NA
TGTGCCAGCAGTTCCTTCGTGGAGGTGGATGAAAAACTGTTTTTT
CASSSFVEVDEKLFF
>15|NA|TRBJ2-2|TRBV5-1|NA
TGCGCCAGCAGCGTGATTAGCGGGAACACCGGGGAGCTGTTTTTT
CASSVISGNTGELFF
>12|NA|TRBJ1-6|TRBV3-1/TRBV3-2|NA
TGTGCCAGCAGCCAGGAGCGTTCACCCCTCCACTTT
CASSQERSPLHF
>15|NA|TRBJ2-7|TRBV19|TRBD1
TGTGCCAGTAGTACCCGACAGGGGGCATCTCCCCAGCAGTACTTC
CASSTRQGASPQQYF
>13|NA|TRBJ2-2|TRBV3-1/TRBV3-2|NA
TGTGCCAGCAGCCAAGTCCGTCCCGGGGAGCTGTTTTTT
CASSQVRPGELFF
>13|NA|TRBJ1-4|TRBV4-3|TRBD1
TGCGCCAGCAGCCAAACAGGGGGTGAAAAACTGTTTTTT
CASSQTGGEKLFF
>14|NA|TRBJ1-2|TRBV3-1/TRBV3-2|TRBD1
TGTGCCAGCAGCAGGACAGGGGGCGGCAGTGGCTACACCTTC
CASSRTGGGSGYTF
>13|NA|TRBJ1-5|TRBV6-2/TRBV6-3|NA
TGTGCCAGCAGTTACGCGGGGTTTCAGCCCCAGCATTTT
CASSYAGFQPQHF
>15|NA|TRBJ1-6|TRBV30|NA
TGTGCCTGGAGTGCGCGAGTCGTCAAGAATTCACCCCTCCACTTT
CAWSARVVKNSPLHF
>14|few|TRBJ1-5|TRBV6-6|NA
TGTGCCAGCAGCCTGGACGGGAACGACCAGCCCCAGCATTTT
CASSLDGNDQPQHF
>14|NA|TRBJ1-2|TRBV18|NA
TGTGCCAGCTCACCACAGGGGATGGCGGACGGCTACACCTTC
CASSPQGMADGYTF
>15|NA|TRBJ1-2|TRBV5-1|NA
TGCGCCAGCAGCTTGGTGCGACAGAGAAACTATGGCTACACCTTC
CASSLVRQRNYGYTF
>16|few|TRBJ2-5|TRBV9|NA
TGTGCCAGCAGCGTAGCTGGCGGGGTCCGTAGAGAGACCCAGTACTTC
CASSVAGGVRRETQYF
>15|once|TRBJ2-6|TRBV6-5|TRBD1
TGTGCCAGCAGTTCGACAGGGAAGGGCTCCAACGTCCTGACTTTC
CASSSTGKGSNVLTF
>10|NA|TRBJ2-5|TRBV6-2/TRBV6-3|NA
TGTGCCAGCAGTTTCGGGACCCAGTACTTC
CASSFGTQYF
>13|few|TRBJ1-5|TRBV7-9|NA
TGTGCCAGCAGCTTTGGGGGGGATCAGCCCCAGCATTTT
CASSFGGDQPQHF
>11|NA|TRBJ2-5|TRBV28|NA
TGTGCCAGCAGAGAGGTAGAGACCCAGTACTTC
CASREVETQYF
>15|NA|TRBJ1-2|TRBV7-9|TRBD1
TGTGCCAGCAGCTCAAACAGGGGGCAATCAGGTGGCTACACCTTC
CASSSNRGQSGGYTF
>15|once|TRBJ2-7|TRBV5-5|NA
TGTGCCAGCAGCTTGGGTCAGGACAGATCCTACGAGCAGTACTTC
CASSLGQDRSYEQYF
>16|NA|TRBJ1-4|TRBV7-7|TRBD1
TGTGCCAGCAGCTTCCCAACAGGGGGAACTAATGAAAAACTGTTTTTT
CASSFPTGGTNEKLFF
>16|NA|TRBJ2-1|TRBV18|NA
TGTGCCAGCTCACCACCATTACAGGGAAGTAGCAATGAGCAGTTCTTC
CASSPPLQGSSNEQFF
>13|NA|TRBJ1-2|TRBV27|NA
TGTGCCAGCAGTTTAAGGGACAAGCGTGGCTACACCTTC
CASSLRDKRGYTF
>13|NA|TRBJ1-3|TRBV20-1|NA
TGCAGTGCTAGTGAGAGCTCTGGAAACACCATATATTTT
CSASESSGNTIYF
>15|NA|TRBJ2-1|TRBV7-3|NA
TGTGCCAGCAGCACTCCAGGGGGGTCCTACAATGAGCAGTTCTTC
CASSTPGGSYNEQFF
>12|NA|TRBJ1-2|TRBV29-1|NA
TGCAGCGTTTGGGGCGGAAACTATGGCTACACCTTC
CSVWGGNYGYTF
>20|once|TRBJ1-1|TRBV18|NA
TGTGCCAGCTCACCACCGTTTGGGGGGACCGTCTTCAGGTTGAGCACTGAAGCTTTCTTT
CASSPPFGGTVFRLSTEAFF
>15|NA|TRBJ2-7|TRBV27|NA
TGTGCCAGCAGTTTGAAGTTTCTTAGCTCCTACGAGCAGTACTTC
CASSLKFLSSYEQYF
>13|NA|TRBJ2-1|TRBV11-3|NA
TGTGCCAGCAGGGGGAGCTCCTACAATGAGCAGTTCTTC
CASRGSSYNEQFF
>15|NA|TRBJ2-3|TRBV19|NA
TGTGCCAGTAGCCCCCAAGCCAGACTAGGGGATACGCAGTATTTT
CASSPQARLGDTQYF
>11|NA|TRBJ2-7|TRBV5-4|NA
TGTGCCAGCAGCTTCTACTACGAGCAGTACTTC
CASSFYYEQYF
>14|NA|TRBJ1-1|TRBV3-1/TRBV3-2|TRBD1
TGTGCCAGCAGCCAGTCCCCGACAGGGGCCGAAGCTTTCTTT
CASSQSPTGAEAFF
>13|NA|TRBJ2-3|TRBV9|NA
TGTGCCAGCAGGGGACTCCCCTCGGGTACGCAGTATTTT
CASRGLPSGTQYF
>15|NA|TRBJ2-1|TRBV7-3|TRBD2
TGTGCCAGCAGCTTAATCGGGGGGGCCTACAATGAGCAGTTCTTC
CASSLIGGAYNEQFF
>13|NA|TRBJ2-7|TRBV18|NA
TGTGCCAGCTCACCAGGACTGGGGGCCGAGCAGTACTTC
CASSPGLGAEQYF
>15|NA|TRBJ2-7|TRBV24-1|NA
TGTGCCACCAGTGGCGGGGCGGCCGACCGTTACGAGCAGTACTTC
CATSGGAADRYEQYF
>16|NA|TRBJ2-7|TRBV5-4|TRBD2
TGTGCCAGCAGCTCAGATGGACTAGCGGGGAGGAACGAGCAGTACTTC
CASSSDGLAGRNEQYF
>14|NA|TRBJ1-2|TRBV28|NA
TGTGCCAGCAGTTTATGGATCGGGGTCTATGGCTACACCTTC
CASSLWIGVYGYTF
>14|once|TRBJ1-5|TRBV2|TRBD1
TGTGCCAGCTACAGGGGACAGGGGGCTCGGCTTCAAACGTTT
CASYRGQGARLQTF
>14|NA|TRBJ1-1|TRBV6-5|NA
TGTGCCAGCAGTCCGAAGGCGGGGAACACTGAAGCTTTCTTT
CASSPKAGNTEAFF
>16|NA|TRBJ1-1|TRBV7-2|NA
TGTGCCAGCAGCCCACCCAAGGGGTCACTAAACACTGAAGCTTTCTTT
CASSPPKGSLNTEAFF
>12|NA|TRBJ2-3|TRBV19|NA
TGTGCCAGTAGACGGGATGGAGATACGCAGTATTTT
CASRRDGDTQYF
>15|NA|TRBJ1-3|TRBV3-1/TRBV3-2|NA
TGTGCCAGCAGTCGGGACACCATCCCTGGAAACACCATATATTTT
CASSRDTIPGNTIYF
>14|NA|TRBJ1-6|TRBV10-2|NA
TGCGCCAGCCTCCCAGGGATCTATAATTCACCCCTCCACTTT
CASLPGIYNSPLHF
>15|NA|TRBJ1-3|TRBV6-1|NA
TGTGCCAGCAGTGAGGGGGCCCGCTCTGGAAACACCATATATTTT
CASSEGARSGNTIYF
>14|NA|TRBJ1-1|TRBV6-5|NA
TGTGCCAGCACCCCCGGCAGGGTGGGCACTGAAGCTTTCTTT
CASTPGRVGTEAFF
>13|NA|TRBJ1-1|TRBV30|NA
TGTGCCTGGAGTGTACAGGGAAACACTGAAGCTTTCTTT
CAWSVQGNTEAFF
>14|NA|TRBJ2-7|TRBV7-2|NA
TGTGCCAGCAGCCCGAACAGGGACTCCTACGAGCAGTACTTC
CASSPNRDSYEQYF
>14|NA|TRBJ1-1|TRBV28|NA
TGTGCCACCATCCCCTCTACAGCGAACACTGAAGCTTTCTTT
CATIPSTANTEAFF
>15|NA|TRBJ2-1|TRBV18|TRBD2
TGTGCCAGCTCAATTGGGACTAGCGGATACAATGAGCAGTTCTTC
CASSIGTSGYNEQFF
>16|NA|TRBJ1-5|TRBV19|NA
TGTGCCAGTAGTATAGCGGCCAGGGTGGGCAATCAGCCCCAGCATTTT
CASSIAARVGNQPQHF
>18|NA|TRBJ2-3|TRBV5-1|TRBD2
TGCGCCAGCAGCTCCCGTGCAACCACTAGCGGGGCATCTGGTACGCAGTATTTT
CASSSRATTSGASGTQYF
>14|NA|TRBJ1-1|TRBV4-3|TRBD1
TGCGCCAGCAGCCGGACAGGGCTCGGGGCTGAAGCTTTCTTT
CASSRTGLGAEAFF